This T cell receptor (beta chain) was sequenced in a study of tumor and adjacent non-tumor tissue in lung cancer. Study background: The patients, roughly 9 men and roughly 5 women, were about 31 to 85 with stage I to III disease. Whole-study findings and limits: Normal lung showed higher cumulative top 100 clone frequency than tumor. Tumor tissue had significantly higher TCR diversity than normal lung.

This clonotype is a singleton in its sample. What it binds is not known. Likely a read error: the CDR3 ends without its conserved phenylalanine or tryptophan. V was cut by 2 bases and J by 9 bases, with 23 bases left in between. This CDR3 contains 17 residues. Per germline, CDR1 SEHNR and CDR2 FQNEAQ (reference sequence). This sample's RNA came from whole unsorted tissue. TCRbeta libraries were built with three rounds of nested PCR, modified from ARM-PCR. TCRdb redid the calling of the multiplex PCR reads with MiXCR, one entry per CDR3 protein. This sample has approximately 90,000 distinct CDR3 sequences, with about 61% found just once.

This sequence joins TRBV7-9 and TRBJ2-1, with a tentative D call TRBD1 (6 bases). The source material was lung tumor tissue. This sequence was found in a man aged 70 or older with non-small cell lung cancer. CDR3 residues: CASSLTPLGTSGPEQFL. CDR3 bases: TGTGCCAGCAGCTTAACCCCGCTAGGGACATCGGGTCCTGAGCAGTTCTTA.